The T cell receptor beta chain described here comes from a study of T cells in Graves' hyperthyroidism and ophthalmopathy. There were TCR beta CDR3 regions amplified from RNA transcripts. Researchers ran a first-round RT-PCR on the TCR CDR3 using the HTBI primer set. One entry per CDR3 protein results from TCRdb running MiXCR on the multiplex PCR reads. The sample lists a few hundred thousand distinct CDR3 sequences, roughly 14% occurring once. The CDR3 loop spans 16 amino acids. Germline CDR1 reads ENHRY; CDR2 reads SYGVKD. V shed 0 bases, J shed 2 bases, and the junction held 2 bases outside the gene matches. This clonotype was observed a few times.

Specimen: blood. The chain has TRBV10-3 and TRBJ2-7; 12 bases match TRBD2. The receptor comes from a woman aged 40-49 years with Graves' hyperthyroidism that later progressed to Graves' ophthalmopathy. Written as DNA, the CDR3 is TGTGCCATCAGTGAGTCACGGACTAGCGGGACCTACGAGCAGTACTTC. This sequence encodes CAISESRTSGTYEQYF.